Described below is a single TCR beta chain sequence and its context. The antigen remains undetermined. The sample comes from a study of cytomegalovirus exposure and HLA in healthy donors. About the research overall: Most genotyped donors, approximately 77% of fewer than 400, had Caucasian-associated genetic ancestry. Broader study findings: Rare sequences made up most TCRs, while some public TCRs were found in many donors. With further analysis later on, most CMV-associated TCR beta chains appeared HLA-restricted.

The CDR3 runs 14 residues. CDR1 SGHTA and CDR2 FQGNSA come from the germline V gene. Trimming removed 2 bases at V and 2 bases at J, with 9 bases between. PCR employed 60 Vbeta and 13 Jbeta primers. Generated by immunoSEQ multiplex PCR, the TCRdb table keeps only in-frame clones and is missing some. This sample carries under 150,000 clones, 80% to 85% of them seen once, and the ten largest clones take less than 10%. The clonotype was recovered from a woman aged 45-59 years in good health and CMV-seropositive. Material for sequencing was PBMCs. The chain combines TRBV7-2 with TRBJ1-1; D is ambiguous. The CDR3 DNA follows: TGTGCCAGCAGCTTAAGTCCACACAACACTGAAGCTTTCTTT. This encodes CASSLSPHNTEAFF.